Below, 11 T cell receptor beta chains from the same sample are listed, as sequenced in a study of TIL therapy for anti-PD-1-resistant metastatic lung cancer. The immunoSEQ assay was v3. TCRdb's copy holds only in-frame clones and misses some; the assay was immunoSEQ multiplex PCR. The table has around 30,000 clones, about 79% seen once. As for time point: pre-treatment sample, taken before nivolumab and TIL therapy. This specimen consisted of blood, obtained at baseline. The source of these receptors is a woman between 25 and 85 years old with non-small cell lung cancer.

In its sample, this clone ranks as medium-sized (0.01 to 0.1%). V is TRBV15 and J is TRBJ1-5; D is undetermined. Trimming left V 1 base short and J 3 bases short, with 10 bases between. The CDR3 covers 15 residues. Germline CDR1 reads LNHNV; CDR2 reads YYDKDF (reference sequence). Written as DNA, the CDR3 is TGTGCCACCAGCAGAGCAGCAGAGATCAATCAGCCCCAGCATTTT. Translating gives CATSRAAEINQPQHF.

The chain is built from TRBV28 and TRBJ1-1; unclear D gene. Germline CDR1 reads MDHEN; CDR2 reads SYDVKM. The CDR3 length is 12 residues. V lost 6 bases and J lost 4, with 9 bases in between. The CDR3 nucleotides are TGTGCCAGCAGCTCCCCGACCACTGAAGCTTTCTTT. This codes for CASSSPTTEAFF.

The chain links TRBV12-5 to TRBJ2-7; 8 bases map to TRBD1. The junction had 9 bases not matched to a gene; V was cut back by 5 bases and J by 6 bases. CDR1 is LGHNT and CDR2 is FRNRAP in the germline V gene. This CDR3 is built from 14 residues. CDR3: CASGAGQVASEQYF. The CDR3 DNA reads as TGTGCTAGTGGTGCGGGACAGGTTGCTTCCGAGCAGTACTTC.

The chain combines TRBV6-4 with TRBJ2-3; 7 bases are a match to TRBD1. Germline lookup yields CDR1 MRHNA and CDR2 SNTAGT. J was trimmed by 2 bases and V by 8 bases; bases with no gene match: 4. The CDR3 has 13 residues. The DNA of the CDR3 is TGTGCCAGCGGACAGGACCCCACAGATACGCAGTATTTT. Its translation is CASGQDPTDTQYF.

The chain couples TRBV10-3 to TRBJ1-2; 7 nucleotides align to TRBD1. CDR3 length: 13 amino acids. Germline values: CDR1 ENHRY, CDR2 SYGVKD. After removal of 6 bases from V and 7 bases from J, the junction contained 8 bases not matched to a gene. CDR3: CAISRQGTGGYTF. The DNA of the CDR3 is TGTGCCATCAGCCGACAGGGTACGGGTGGCTACACCTTC.

CDR3 DNA sequence: TGCAGTGCTAGTCAGGCCACTGAAGCTTTCTTT. It translates to CSASQATEAFF. The chain employs TRBV20-1 and TRBJ1-1; D gene uncertain. Trimming pared 3 bases from V and 4 bases from J, leaving 6 bases between. There are 11 residues in the CDR3. Germline V CDR1 and CDR2: DFQATT, SNEGSKA (reference sequence).

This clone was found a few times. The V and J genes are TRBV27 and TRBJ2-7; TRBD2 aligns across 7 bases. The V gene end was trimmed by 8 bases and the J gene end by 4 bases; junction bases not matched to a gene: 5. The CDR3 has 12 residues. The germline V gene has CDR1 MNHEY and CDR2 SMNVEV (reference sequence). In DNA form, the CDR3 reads TGTGCCAGCTGGACTAGTCCATACGAGCAGTACTTC. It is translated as CASWTSPYEQYF.

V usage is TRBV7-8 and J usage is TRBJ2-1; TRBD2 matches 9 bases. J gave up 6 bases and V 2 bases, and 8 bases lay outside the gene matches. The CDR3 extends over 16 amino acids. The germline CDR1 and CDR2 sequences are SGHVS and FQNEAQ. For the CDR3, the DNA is TGTGCCAGCAGCTTAATGCGCGGGAGGGCCGGCAATGAGCAGTTCTTC. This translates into CASSLMRGRAGNEQFF. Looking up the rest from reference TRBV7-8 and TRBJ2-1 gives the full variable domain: GAGVSQSPRYKVAKRGQDVALRCDPISGHVSLFWYQQALGQGPEFLTYFQNEAQLDKSGLPSDRFFAERPEGSVSTLKIQRTQQEDSAVYLCASSLMRGRAGNEQFFGPGTRLTVL.

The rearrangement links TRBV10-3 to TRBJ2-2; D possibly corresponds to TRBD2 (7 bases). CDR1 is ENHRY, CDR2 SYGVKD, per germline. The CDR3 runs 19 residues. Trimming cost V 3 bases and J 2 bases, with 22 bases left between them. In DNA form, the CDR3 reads TGTGCCATCAGTGACCCCTTGGGGGGGCAAAGGGCCAACACCGGGGAGCTGTTTTTT. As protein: CAISDPLGGQRANTGELFF.

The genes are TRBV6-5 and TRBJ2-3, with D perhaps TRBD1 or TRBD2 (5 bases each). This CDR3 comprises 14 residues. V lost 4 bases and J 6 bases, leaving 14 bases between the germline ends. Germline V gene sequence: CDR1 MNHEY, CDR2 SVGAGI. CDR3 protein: CASSFGGVVDTQYF. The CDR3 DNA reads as TGTGCCAGCAGTTTTGGGGGAGTTGTGGATACGCAGTATTTT.

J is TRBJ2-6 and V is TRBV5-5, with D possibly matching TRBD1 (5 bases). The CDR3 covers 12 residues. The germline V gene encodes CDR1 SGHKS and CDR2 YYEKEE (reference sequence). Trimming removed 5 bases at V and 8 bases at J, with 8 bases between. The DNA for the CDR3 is TGTGCCAGCAGAGGACAAACCAACGTCCTGACTTTC. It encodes CASRGQTNVLTF.